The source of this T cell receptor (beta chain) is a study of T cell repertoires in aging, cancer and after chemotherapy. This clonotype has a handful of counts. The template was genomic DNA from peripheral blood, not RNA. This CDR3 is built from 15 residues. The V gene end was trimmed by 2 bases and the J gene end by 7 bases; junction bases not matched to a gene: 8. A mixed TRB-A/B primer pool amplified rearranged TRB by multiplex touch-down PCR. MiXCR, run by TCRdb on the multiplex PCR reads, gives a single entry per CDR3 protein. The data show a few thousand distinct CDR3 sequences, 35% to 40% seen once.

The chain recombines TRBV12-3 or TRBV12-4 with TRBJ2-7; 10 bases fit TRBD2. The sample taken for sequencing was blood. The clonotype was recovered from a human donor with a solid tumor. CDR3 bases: TGTGCCAGCAGTTTAAGTACTAGCGGGGAAGGGGAGCAGTACTTC. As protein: CASSLSTSGEGEQYF.